This TCR beta chain was recorded in a study of early T cells in non-severe SARS-CoV-2 infection. Study context: Sequencing used unsorted whole-blood bulk RNA, so chains lack pairing. Findings of the study overall: The study's VDJdb matching favored anti-spike CD8 responses and missed private and CD4 specificities.

This clonotype was recorded many times. Its antigen is not known. TCRdb processed the 5' RACE reads anew with MiXCR; each CDR3 protein has one entry. Of around 76,000 distinct CDR3 sequences listed, around 13% were seen once; the top ten hold 3.5% to 5%. From germline, CDR1 is KGHSH and CDR2 LQKENI. The CDR3 runs to 14 residues. V lost 8 bases to trimming and J lost 1 base; unmatched junction nucleotides: 8. This chain links TRBV18 with TRBJ2-7; TRBD2 matches at 7 bases. The TCR was taken from an adult who was a healthcare worker with PCR-confirmed SARS-CoV-2 infection or an uninfected control (not recorded which). Sequenced here: whole blood, sampled at baseline. CDR3: CASTVASGSYEQYF. Written as DNA, the CDR3 is TGTGCCAGCACCGTGGCTAGCGGTTCCTACGAGCAGTACTTC.